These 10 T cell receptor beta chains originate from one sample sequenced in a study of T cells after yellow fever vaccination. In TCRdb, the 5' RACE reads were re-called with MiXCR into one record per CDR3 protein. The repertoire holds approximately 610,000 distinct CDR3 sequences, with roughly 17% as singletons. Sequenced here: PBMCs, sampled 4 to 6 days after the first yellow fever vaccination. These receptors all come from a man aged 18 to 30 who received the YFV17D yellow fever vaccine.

The CDR3 nucleotides read TGTGCCAGCAGCCAAGAGGTCCTCACTGGGCAGTATTTT. The encoded protein is CASSQEVLTGQYF. V gene TRBV14 combines with J gene TRBJ2-3; no firm D call. There are 13 residues in the CDR3. The V and J ends lost 0 bases and 11 bases respectively, with 12 bases between them. Germline loops: CDR1 SGHDN, CDR2 FVKESK.

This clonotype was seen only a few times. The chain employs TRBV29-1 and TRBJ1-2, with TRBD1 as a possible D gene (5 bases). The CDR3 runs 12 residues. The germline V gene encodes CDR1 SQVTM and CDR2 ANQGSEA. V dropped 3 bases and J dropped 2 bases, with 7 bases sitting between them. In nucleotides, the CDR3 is TGCAGCGTTGAGGGGGACAACTATGGCTACACCTTC. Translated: CSVEGDNYGYTF.

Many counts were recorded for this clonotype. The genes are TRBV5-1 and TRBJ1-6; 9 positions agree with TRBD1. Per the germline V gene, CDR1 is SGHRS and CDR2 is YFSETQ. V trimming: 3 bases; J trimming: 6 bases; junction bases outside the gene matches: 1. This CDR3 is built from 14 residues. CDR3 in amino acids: CASSSGQGNSPLHF. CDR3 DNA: TGCGCCAGCAGCTCGGGACAGGGTAATTCACCCCTCCACTTT.

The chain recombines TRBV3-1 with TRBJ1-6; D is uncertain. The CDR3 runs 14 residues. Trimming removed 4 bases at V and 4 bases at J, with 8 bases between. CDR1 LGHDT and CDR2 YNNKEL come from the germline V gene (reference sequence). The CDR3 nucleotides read TGTGCCAGCAGCCCCAGTGTTTATAATTCACCCCTCCACTTT. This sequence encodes CASSPSVYNSPLHF.

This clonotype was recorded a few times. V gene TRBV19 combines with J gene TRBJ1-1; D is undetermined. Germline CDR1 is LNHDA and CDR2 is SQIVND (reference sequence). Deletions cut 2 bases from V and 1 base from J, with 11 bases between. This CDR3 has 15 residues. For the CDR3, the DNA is TGTGCCAGTAGTATACGGACCCTCGGGAACACTGAAGCTTTCTTT. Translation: CASSIRTLGNTEAFF.

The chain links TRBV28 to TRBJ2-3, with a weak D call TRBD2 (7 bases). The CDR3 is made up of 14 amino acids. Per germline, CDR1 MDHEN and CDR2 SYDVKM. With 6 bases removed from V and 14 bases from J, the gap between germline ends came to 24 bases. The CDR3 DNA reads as TGTGCCAGCAGCTCACAAGGACAGCGGGGCCCCTGGTATTTT. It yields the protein CASSSQGQRGPWYF.

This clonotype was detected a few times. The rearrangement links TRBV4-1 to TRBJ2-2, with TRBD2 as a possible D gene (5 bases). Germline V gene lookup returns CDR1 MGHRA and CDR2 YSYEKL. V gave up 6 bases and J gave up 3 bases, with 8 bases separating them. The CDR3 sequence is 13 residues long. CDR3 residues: CASRASYTGELFF. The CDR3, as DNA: TGCGCCAGCAGGGCTAGCTACACCGGGGAGCTGTTTTTT.

CDR3 DNA: TGTGCCAGTAGTATAGCGGGGGGCTCCCAAGAGACCCAGTACTTC. It specifies CASSIAGGSQETQYF. The chain carries TRBV19 and TRBJ2-5; maybe TRBD2 (7 bases). CDR3 length: 15 amino acids. The germline V gene has CDR1 LNHDA and CDR2 SQIVND (reference sequence). Trimming cost V 1 base and J 1 base, with 10 bases left between them.

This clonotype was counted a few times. The CDR3 coding sequence is TGTGCCAGCTCACCATCGGCGGGTAGGACTGAAGCTTTCTTT. This codes for CASSPSAGRTEAFF. The chain couples TRBV18 to TRBJ1-1; D not certain. The CDR3 consists of 14 residues. CDR1 and CDR2 (germline): KGHSH, LQKENI. V was trimmed by 2 bases and J by 5 bases, leaving 12 bases between them.

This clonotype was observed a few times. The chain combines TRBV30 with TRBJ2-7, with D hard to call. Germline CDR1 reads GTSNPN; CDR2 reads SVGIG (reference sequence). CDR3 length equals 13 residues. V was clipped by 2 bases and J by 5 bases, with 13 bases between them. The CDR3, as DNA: TGTGCCTGGAGTTCTCGATCGGTCGACGAGCAGTACTTC. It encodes CAWSSRSVDEQYF.